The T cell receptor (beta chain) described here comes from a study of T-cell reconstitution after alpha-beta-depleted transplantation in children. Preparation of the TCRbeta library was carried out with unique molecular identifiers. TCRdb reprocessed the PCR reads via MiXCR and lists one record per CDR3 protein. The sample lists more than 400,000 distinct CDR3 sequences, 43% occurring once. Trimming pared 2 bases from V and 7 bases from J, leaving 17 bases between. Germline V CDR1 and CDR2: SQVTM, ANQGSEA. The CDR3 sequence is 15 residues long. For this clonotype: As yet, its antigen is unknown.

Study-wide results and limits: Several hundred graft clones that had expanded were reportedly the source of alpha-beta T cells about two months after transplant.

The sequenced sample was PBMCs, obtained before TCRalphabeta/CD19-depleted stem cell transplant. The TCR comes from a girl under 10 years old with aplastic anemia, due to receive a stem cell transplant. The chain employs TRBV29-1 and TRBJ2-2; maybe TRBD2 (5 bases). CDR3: CSVEKAGQEDGELFF. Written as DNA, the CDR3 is TGCAGCGTTGAAAAGGCGGGTCAGGAGGACGGGGAGCTGTTTTTT.